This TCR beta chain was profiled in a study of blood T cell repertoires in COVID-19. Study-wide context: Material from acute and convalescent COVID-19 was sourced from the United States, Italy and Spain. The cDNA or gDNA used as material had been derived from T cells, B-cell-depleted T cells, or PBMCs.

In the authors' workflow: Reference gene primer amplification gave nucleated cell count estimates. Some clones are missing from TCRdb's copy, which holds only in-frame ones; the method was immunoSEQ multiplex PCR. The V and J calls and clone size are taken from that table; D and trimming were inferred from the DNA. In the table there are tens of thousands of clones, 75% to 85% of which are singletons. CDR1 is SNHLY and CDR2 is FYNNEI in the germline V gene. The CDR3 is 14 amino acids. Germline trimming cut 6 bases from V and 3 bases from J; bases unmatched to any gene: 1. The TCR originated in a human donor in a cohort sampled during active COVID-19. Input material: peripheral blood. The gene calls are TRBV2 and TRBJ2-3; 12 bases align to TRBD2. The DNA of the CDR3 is TGTGCCAGCAGCGGGACTAGCGGGACAGATACGCAGTATTTT. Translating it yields CASSGTSGTDTQYF.